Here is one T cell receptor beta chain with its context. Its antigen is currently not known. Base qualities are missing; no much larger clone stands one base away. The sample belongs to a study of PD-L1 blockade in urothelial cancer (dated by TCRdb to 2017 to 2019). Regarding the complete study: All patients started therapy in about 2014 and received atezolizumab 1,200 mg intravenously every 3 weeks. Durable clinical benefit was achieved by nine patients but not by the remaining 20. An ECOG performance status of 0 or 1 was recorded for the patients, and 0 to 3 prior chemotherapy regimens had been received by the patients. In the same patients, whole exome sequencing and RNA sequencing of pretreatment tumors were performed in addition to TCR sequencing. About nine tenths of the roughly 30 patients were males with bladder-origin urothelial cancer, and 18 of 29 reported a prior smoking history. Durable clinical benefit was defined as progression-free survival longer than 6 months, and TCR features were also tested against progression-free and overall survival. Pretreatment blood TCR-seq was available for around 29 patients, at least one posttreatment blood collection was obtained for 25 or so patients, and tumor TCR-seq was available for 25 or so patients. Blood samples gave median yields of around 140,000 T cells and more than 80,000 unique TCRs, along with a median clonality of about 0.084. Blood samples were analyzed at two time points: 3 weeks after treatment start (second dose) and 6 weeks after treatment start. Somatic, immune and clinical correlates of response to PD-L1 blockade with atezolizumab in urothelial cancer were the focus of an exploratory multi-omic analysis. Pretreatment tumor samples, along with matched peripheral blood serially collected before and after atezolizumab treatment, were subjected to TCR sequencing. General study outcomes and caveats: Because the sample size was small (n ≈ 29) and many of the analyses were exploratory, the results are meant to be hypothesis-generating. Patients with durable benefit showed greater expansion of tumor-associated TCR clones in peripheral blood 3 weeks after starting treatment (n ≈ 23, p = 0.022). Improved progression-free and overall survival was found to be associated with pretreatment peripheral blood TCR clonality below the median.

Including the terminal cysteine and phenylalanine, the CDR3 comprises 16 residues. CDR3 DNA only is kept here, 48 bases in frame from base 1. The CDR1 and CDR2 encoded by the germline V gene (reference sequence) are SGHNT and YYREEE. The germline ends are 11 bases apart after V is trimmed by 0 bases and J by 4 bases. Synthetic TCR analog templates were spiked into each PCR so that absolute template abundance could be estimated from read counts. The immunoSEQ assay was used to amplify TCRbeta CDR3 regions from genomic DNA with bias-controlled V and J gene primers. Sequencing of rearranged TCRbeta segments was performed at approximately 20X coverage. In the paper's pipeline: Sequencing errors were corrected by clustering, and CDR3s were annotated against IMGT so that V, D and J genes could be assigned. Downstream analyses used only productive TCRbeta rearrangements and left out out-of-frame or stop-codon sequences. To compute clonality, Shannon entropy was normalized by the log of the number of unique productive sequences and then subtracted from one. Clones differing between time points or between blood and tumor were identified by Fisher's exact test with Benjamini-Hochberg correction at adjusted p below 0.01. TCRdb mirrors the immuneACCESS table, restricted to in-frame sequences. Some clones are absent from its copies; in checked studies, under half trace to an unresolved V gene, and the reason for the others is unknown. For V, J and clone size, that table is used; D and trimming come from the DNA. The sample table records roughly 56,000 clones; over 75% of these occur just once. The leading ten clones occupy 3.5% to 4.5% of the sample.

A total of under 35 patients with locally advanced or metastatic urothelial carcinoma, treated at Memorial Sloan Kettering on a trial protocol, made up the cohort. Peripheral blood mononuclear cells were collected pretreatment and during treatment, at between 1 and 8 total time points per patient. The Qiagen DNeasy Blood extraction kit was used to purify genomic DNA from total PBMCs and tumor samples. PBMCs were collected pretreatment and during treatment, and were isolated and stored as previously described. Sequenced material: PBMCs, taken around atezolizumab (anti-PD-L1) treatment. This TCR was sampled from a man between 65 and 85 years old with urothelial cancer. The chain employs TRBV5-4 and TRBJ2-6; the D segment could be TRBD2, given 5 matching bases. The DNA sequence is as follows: TGTGCCAGCAGCTTGGAACAACGGAGGGGGGCCAACGTCCTGACTTTC. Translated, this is CASSLEQRRGANVLTF.